A single T cell receptor (beta chain) is shown here with its context. The assay was immunoSEQ multiplex PCR, and TCRdb's table has in-frame clones only and misses some. Found here are tens of thousands of clones, 93% of them singletons; the top ten hold around 4%. This record comes from a study of technical replicates of blood from several donors. The CDR3 extends over 15 amino acids. Trimming stripped 0 bases from V and 3 bases from J, with 10 bases between. CDR1 and CDR2 (germline): SGHTA, FQGTGA. This sequence originates from a human donor in good health. Some clones in this sample may be carry-over from other donors' samples. The chain joins TRBV7-3 to TRBJ2-3; a possible D gene is TRBD2 (5 bases). Source material: PBMCs. CDR3 region: CASSLTASSTDTQYF. Written as DNA, the CDR3 is TGTGCCAGCAGCTTAACGGCTAGCTCGACAGATACGCAGTATTTT.